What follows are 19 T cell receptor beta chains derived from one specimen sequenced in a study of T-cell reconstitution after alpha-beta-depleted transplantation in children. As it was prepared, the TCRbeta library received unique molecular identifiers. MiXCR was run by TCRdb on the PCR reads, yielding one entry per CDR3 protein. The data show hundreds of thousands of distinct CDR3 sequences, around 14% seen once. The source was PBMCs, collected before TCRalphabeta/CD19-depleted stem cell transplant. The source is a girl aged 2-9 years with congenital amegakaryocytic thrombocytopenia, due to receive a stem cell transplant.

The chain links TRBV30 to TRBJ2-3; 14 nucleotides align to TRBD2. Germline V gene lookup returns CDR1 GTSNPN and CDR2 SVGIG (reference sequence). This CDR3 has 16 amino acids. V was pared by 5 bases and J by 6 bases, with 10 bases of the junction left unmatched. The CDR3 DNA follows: TGTGCCTGGGATGGGACTAGCGGGAGATTAGGGGATACGCAGTATTTT. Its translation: CAWDGTSGRLGDTQYF.

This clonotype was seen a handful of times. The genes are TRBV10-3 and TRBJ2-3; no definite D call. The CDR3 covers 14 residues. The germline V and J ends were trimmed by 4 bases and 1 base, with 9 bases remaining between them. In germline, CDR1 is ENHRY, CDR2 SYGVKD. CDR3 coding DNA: TGTGCCATCAGTGGGGTGTGGGGCACAGATACGCAGTATTTT. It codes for CAISGVWGTDTQYF.

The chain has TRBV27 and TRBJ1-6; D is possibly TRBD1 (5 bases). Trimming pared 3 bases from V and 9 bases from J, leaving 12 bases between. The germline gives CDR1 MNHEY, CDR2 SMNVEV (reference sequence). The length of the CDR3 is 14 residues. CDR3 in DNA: TGTGCCAGCAGTTTTATGACAGCGTCTTCACCCCTCCACTTT. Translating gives CASSFMTASSPLHF.

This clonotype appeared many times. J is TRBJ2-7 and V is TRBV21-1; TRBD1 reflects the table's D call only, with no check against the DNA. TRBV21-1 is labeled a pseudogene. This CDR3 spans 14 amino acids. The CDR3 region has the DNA TGTGCCACTAACCCGACAGGCTTCTCCTACGAGCAGTACTTC. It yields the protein CATNPTGFSYEQYF.

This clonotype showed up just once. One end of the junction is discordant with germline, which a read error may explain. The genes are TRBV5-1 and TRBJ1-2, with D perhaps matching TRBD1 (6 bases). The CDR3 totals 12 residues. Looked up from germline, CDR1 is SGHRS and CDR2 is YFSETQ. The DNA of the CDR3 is TGCGCCAGCAGCCCCCCCTCAGGACAGCCCATCTTC. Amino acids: CASSPPSGQPIF.

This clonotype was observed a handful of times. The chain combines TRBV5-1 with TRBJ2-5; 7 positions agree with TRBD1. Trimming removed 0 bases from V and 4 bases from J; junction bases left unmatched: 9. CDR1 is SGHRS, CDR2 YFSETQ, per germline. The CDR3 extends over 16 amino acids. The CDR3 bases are TGCGCCAGCAGCTTGGCTCTGGGACAGTCGGGAGAGACCCAGTACTTC. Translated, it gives CASSLALGQSGETQYF.

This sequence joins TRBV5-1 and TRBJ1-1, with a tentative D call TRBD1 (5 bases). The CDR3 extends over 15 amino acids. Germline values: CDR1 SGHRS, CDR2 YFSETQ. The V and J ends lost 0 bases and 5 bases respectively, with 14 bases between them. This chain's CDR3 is CASSLGQNFGTEAFF. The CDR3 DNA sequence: TGCGCCAGCAGCTTGGGACAGAACTTTGGGACTGAAGCTTTCTTT.

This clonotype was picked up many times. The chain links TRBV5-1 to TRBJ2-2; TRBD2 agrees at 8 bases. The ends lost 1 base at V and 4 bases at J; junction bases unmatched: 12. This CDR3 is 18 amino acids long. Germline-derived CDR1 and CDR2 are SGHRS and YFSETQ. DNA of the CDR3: TGCGCCAGCAGCTTGTTCCGGGTTAGCGGGAACCCCACCGGGGAGCTGTTTTTT. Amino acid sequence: CASSLFRVSGNPTGELFF.

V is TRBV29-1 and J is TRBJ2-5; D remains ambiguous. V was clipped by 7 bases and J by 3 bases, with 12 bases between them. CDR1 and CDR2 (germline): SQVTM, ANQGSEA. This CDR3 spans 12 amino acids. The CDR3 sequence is CSASRAEETQYF. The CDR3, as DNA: TGCAGCGCGAGCCGGGCCGAAGAGACCCAGTACTTC. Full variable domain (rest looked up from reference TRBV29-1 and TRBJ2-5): SAVISQKPSRDICQRGTSLTIQCQVDSQVTMMFWYRQQPGQSLTLIATANQGSEATYESGFVIDKFPISRPNLTFSTLTVSNMSPEDSSIYLCSASRAEETQYFGPGTRLLVL.

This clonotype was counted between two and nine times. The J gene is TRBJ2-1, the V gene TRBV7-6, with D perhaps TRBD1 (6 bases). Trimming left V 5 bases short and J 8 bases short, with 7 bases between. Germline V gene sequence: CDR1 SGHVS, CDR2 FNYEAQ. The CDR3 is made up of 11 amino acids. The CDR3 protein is CASSQGHEQFF. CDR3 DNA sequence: TGTGCCAGCAGCCAGGGGCATGAGCAGTTCTTC.

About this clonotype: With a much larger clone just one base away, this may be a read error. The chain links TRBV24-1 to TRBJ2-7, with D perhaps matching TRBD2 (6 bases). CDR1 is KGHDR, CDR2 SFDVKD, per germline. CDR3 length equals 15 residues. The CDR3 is CVTSDGSGYTYEQYF. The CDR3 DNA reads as TGTGTCACCAGTGATGGTAGCGGTTATACCTACGAGCAGTACTTC.

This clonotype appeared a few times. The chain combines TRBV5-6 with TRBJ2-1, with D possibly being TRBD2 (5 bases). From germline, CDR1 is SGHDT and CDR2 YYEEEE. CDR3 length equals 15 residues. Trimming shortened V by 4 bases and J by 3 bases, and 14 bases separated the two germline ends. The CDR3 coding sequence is TGTGCCAGCAGCAGAATAGACCGGGACTACAATGAGCAGTTCTTC. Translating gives CASSRIDRDYNEQFF. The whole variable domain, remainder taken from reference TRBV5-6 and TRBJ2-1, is DAGVTQSPTHLIKTRGQQVTLRCSPKSGHDTVSWYQQALGQGPQFIFQYYEEEERQRGNFPDRFSGHQFPNYSSELNVNALLLGDSALYLCASSRIDRDYNEQFFGPGTRLTVL.

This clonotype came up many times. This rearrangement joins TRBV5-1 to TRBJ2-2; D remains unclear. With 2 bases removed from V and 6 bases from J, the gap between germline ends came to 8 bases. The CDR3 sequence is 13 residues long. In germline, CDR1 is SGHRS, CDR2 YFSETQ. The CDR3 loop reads CASSFDGAGELFF. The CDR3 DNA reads TGCGCCAGCAGCTTTGACGGTGCCGGGGAGCTGTTTTTT.

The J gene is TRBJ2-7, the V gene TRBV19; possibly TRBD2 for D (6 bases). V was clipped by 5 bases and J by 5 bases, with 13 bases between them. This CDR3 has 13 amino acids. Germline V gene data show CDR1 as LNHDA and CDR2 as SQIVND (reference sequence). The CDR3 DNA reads TGTGCCAGTAGTCCCGCGGGGAGCGACGAGCAGTACTTC. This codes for CASSPAGSDEQYF.

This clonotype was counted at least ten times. CDR3 sequence reads: CSVEEATGSSYNEQFF. DNA for the CDR3: TGCAGCGTTGAAGAAGCGACAGGGAGCTCCTACAATGAGCAGTTCTTC. This rearrangement joins TRBV29-1 to TRBJ2-1, with TRBD1 identical over 7 bases. The CDR3 spans 16 residues. V shed 0 bases and J 0 bases; nucleotides not matched to a gene: 5. Looked up from germline, CDR1 is SQVTM and CDR2 is ANQGSEA.

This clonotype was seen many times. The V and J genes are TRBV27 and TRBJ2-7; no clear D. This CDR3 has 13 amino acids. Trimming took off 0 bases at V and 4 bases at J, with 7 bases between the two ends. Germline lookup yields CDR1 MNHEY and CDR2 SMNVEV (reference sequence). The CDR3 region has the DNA TGTGCCAGCAGTTTATCGGCACTTTACGAGCAGTACTTC. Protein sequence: CASSLSALYEQYF.

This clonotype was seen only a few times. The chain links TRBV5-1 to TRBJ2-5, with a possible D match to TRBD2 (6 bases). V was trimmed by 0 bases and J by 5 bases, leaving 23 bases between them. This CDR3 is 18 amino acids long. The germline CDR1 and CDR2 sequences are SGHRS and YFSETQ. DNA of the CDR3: TGCGCCAGCAGCTTGGGCGTTGGAAGGCCCCCGACTAGGGAGACCCAGTACTTC. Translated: CASSLGVGRPPTRETQYF.

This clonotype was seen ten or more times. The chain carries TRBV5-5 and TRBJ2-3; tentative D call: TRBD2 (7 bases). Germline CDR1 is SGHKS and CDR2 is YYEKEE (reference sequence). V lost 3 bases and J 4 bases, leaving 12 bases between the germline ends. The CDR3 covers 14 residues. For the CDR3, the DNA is TGTGCCAGCAGCTGGGGGGGCGGCCCAGATACGCAGTATTTT. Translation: CASSWGGGPDTQYF.

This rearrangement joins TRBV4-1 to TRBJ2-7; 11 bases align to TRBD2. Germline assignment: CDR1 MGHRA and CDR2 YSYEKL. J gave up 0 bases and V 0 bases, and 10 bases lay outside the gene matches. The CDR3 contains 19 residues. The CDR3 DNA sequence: TGCGCCAGCAGCCAAGAGGGGGGGGTAGGGACTAGCGGCTCCTACGAGCAGTACTTC. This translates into CASSQEGGVGTSGSYEQYF.